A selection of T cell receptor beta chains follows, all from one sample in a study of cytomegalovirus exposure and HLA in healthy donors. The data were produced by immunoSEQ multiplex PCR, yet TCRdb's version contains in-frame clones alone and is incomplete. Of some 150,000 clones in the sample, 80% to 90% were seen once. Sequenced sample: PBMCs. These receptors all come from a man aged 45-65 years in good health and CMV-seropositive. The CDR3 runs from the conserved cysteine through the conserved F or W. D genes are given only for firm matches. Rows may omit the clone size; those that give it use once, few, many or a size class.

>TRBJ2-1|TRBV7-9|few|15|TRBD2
TGTTCCAGCAGCTTAGTACTAGCGGGAGTGGATGAGCAGTTCTTC
CSSSLVLAGVDEQFF
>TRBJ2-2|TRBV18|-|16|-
TGTGCCAGCTCACCATTTCGACAGGAACTCACCGGGGAGCTGTTTTTT
CASSPFRQELTGELFF
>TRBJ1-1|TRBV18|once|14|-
TGTGCCAGCTCCCCGGGACATACGGATACTGAAGCTTTCTTT
CASSPGHTDTEAFF
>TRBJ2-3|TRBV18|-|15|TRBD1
TGTGCCAGCTCTCGCGACAGGGGTGGCACAGATACGCAGTATTTT
CASSRDRGGTDTQYF
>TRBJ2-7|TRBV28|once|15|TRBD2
TGTGCCAGCAGAACACCGAGCGGGGAAACCTACGAGCAGTACTTC
CASRTPSGETYEQYF
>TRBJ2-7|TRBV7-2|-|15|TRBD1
TGTGCCAGCAGCCGGGACAGGGGGAGCTCCTACGAGCAGTACTTC
CASSRDRGSSYEQYF
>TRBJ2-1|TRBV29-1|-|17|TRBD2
TGCAGCGGGGATGGACTAGCGGGAGGAAAGACCTACAATGAGCAGTTCTTC
CSGDGLAGGKTYNEQFF
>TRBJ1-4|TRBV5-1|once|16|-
TGCGCCAGCAGCTTTTTCCCGGGGTTAACTAATGAAAAACTGTTTTTT
CASSFFPGLTNEKLFF
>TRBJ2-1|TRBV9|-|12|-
TGTGCCAGCAGCGCGACTAGTGATGAGCAGTTCTTC
CASSATSDEQFF
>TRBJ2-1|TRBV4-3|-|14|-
TGCGCCAGCAGCCTCCAGTCCCGCCGCAGTGAGCAGTTCTTC
CASSLQSRRSEQFF
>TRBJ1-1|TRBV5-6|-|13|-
TGTGCCAGCAGCATACAGGGGAACACTGAAGCTTTCTTT
CASSIQGNTEAFF
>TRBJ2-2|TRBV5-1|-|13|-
TGCGCCAGCAGCTTGGCGAGCACCGGGGAGCTGTTTTTT
CASSLASTGELFF
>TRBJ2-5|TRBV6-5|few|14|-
TGTGCCAGCAGTTACTCCGGGGGTAGAGAGACCCAGTACTTC
CASSYSGGRETQYF
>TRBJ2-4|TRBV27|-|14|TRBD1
TGTGCCAGCAGTCTCAGGGGGACGGAAAACATTCAGTACTTC
CASSLRGTENIQYF
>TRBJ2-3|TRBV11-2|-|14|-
TGTGCCAGCAGCCCGACTAGTAGCACAGATACGCAGTATTTT
CASSPTSSTDTQYF
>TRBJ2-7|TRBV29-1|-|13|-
TGCAGCGTTGAAGATCGGTCCTCCTACGAGCAGTACTTC
CSVEDRSSYEQYF
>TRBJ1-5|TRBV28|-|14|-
TGTGCCAGCAGTTATGCGCAGGACAATCAGCCCCAGCATTTT
CASSYAQDNQPQHF
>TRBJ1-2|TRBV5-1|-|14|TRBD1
TGCGCCAGCAGCTTGGTACAGGGGAGTGGCGGCTACACCTTC
CASSLVQGSGGYTF
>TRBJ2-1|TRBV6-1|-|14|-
TGTGCCAGCAGGGAGGAGGGCCAAGGGAGTGAGCAGTTCTTC
CASREEGQGSEQFF
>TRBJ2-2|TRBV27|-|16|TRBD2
TGTGCCAGCAAAAGAGGGACTAGCGAATATACCGGGGAGCTGTTTTTT
CASKRGTSEYTGELFF
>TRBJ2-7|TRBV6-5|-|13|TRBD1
TGTGCCAGCAGTTGGGGACAGGCCCTCGAGCAGTACTTC
CASSWGQALEQYF
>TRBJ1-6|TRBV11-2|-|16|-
TGTGCCAGCAGCGACACTGGGTGGCCCTATAATTCACCCCTCCACTTT
CASSDTGWPYNSPLHF
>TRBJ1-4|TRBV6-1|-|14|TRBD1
TGTGCCAGCAGTGCAGGGACAGGGGTGGAAAAACTGTTTTTT
CASSAGTGVEKLFF
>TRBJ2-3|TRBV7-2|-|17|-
TGTGCCAGCAGCTTCGGGGGAGGGGGGGGGCCTTCAGATACGCAGTATTTT
CASSFGGGGGPSDTQYF
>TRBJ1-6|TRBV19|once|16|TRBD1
TGTGCCAGTAGTTTTCTAGGACAGGGGAGTAATTCACCCCTCCACTTT
CASSFLGQGSNSPLHF
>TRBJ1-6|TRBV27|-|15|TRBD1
TGTGCCAGCAGTTTATCCGGGACAGCTAATTCACCCCTCCACTTT
CASSLSGTANSPLHF